Only a few counts were recorded for the clone carrying this T cell receptor (beta chain). Its target is unknown. Trimming removed 8 bases from V and 4 bases from J; junction bases left unmatched: 5. Germline CDR1 and CDR2: LGHNA and YSLEER. CDR3 length: 14 residues. Vbeta (60) and Jbeta (13) primers were used in the PCR. Here immunoSEQ multiplex PCR was the method, and the copy in TCRdb shows in-frame clones only, minus some. The data hold around 120,000 clones, with roughly 62% observed a single time. This entry is derived from a study of cytomegalovirus exposure and HLA in healthy donors. Notes on the study in general: Analyzed later, most CMV-associated TCR beta chains appeared HLA-restricted.

This chain uses TRBV4-3 with TRBJ2-6; 7 bases are a match to TRBD2. This receptor was identified in a man in his thirties or forties in good health and CMV-seropositive. The specimen was PBMCs. The CDR3, as DNA: TGCGCCAGCGGGAGCGGGACCGGGGCCAACGTCCTGACTTTC. The encoded protein is CASGSGTGANVLTF.